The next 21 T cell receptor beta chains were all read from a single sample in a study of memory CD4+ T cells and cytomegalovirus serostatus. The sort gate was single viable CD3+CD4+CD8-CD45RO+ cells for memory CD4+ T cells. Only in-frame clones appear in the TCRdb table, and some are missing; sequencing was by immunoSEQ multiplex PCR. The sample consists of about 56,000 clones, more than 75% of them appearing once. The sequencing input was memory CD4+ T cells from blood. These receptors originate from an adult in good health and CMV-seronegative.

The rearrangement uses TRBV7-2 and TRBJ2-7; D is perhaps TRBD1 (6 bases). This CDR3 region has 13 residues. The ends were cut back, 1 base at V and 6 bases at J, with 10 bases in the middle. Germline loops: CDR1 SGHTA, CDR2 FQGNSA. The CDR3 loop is CASSLVDRSEQYF. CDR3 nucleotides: TGTGCCAGCAGCTTAGTGGACAGAAGCGAGCAGTACTTC.

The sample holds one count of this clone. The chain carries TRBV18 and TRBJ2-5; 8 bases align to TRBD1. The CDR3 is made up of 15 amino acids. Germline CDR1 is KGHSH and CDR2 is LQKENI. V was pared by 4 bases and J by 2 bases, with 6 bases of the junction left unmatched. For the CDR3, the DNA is TGTGCCAGCTCACTAGGACAGGGTGATCAAGAGACCCAGTACTTC. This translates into CASSLGQGDQETQYF.

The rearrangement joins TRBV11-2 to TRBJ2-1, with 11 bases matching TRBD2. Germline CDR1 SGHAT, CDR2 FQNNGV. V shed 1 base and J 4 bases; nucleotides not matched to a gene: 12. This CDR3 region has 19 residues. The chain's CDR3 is CASSLGRKSASGGYNEQFF. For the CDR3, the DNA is TGTGCCAGCAGCTTAGGAAGGAAGTCGGCTAGCGGGGGGTACAATGAGCAGTTCTTC.

The CDR3 region has the DNA TGTGCCAGCAATCCTACAGGGAGTAATCAGCCCCAGCATTTT. Its protein product is CASNPTGSNQPQHF. The genes are TRBV6-1 and TRBJ1-5; weak D call: TRBD1 (6 bases). Germline-derived CDR1 and CDR2 are MNHNS and SASEGT. The CDR3 extends over 14 amino acids. V was shortened by 7 bases and J by 4 bases, with 14 bases between the two germline ends.

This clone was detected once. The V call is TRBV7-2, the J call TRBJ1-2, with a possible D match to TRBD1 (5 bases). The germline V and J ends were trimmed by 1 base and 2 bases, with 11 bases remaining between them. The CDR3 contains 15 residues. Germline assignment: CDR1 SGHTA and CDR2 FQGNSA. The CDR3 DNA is TGTGCCAGCAGCTTAGGGGGGAGACAGAACTATGGCTACACCTTC. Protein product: CASSLGGRQNYGYTF. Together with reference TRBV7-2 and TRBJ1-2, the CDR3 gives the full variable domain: GAGVSQSPSNKVTEKGKDVELRCDPISGHTALYWYRQSLGQGLEFLIYFQGNSAPDKSGLPSDRFSAERTGGSVSTLTIQRTQQEDSAVYLCASSLGGRQNYGYTFGSGTRLTVV.

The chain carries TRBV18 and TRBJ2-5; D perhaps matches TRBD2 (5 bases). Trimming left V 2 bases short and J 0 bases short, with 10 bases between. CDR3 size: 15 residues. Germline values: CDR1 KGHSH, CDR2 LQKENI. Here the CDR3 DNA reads TGTGCCAGCTCACCAGGAGGAATCAACCAAGAGACCCAGTACTTC. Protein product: CASSPGGINQETQYF.

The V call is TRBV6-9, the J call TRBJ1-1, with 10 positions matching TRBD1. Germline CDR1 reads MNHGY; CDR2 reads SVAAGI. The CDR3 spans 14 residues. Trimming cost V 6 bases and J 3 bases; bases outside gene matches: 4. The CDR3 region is CASSPDRGYTEAFF. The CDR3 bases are TGTGCCAGCAGCCCGGACAGGGGGTACACTGAAGCTTTCTTT.

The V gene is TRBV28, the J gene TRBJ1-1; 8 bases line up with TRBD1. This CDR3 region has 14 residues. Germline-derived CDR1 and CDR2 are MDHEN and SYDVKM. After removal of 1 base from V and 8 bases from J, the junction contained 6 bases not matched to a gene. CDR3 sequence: CASSLSLAGGEAFF. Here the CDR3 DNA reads TGTGCCAGCAGTTTATCCTTGGCAGGGGGCGAAGCTTTCTTT. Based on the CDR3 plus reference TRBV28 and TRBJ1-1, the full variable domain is DVKVTQSSRYLVKRTGEKVFLECVQDMDHENMFWYRQDPGLGLRLIYFSYDVKMKEKGDIPEGYSVSREKKERFSLILESASTNQTSMYLCASSLSLAGGEAFFGQGTRLTVV.

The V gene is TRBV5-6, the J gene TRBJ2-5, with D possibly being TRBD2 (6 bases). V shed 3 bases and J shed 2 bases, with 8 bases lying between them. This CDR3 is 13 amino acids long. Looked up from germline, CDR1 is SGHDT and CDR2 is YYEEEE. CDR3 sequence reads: CASSWGVQETQYF. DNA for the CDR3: TGTGCCAGCAGCTGGGGGGTACAAGAGACCCAGTACTTC.

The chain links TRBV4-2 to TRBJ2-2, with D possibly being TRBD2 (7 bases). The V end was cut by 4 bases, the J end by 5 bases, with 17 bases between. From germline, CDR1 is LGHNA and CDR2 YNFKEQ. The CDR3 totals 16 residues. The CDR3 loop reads CASSPIGGGGTGELFF. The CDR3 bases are TGTGCCAGCAGCCCGATTGGGGGGGGCGGTACCGGGGAGCTGTTTTTT.

The CDR3 DNA is TGCGCCAGCAGCTTGGGGGACAGGGAAAATCAGCCCCAGCATTTT. Protein sequence: CASSLGDRENQPQHF. The chain joins TRBV5-1 to TRBJ1-5, with 9 bases fitting TRBD1. Per the germline V gene, CDR1 is SGHRS and CDR2 is YFSETQ. With 0 bases clipped from V and 4 bases from J, the junction kept 2 bases outside the gene matches. The CDR3 is made up of 15 amino acids.

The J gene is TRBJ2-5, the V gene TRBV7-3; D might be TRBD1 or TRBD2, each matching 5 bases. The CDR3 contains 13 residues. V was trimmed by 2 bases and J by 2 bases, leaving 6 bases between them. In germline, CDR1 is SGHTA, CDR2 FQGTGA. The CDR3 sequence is CASSLWGQETQYF. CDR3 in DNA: TGTGCCAGCAGCTTATGGGGGCAAGAGACCCAGTACTTC.

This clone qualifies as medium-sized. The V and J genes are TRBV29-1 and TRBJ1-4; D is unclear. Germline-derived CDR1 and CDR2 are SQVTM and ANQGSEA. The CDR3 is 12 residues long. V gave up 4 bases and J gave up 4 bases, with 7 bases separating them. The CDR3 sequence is CSVGRNNEKLFF. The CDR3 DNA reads TGCAGCGTTGGTCGGAATAATGAAAAACTGTTTTTT.

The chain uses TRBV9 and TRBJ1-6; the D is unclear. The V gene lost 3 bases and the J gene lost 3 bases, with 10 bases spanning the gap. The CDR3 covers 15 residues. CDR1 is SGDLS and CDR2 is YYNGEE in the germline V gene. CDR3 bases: TGTGCCAGCAGCGGAGGGCTGAGCTATAATTCACCCCTCCACTTT. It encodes CASSGGLSYNSPLHF.

The CDR3 sequence is CARSLGRQGEDEQYF. In DNA form, the CDR3 reads TGTGCCAGAAGCTTAGGTCGGCAGGGGGAGGACGAGCAGTACTTC. V is TRBV7-5 and J is TRBJ2-7; the listed D gene, TRBD1, was not tested against the DNA. TRBV7-5 is an annotated pseudogene. The CDR3 loop spans 15 amino acids.

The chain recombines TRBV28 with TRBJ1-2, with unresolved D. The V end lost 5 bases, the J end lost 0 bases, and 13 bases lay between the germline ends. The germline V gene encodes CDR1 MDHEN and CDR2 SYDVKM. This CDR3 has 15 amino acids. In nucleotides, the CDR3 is TGTGCCAGCAGTCCCCGGGGTAGGGCTAACTATGGCTACACCTTC. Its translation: CASSPRGRANYGYTF.

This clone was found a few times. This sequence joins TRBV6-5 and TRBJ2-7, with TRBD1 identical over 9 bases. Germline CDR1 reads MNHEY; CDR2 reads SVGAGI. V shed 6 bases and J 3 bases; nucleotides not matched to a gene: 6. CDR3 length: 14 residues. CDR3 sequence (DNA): TGTGCCAGCAGCCGACAGGGGGGGGACTACGAGCAGTACTTC. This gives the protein CASSRQGGDYEQYF.

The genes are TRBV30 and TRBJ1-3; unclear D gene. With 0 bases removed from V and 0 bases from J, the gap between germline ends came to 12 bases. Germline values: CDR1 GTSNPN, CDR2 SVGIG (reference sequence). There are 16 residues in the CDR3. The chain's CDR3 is CAWSVLVAVSGNTIYF. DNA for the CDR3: TGTGCCTGGAGTGTACTAGTAGCAGTCTCTGGAAACACCATATATTTT.

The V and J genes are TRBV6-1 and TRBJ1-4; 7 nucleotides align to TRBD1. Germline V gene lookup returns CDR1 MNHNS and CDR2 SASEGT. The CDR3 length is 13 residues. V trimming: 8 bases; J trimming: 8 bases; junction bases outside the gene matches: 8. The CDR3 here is CASADRVGEKLFF. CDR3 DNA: TGTGCCAGCGCCGACAGGGTCGGGGAAAAACTGTTTTTT.

CDR3 amino acids: CASSYGGYAGNTIYF. The CDR3 DNA sequence: TGTGCCAGCAGTTACGGGGGATATGCTGGAAACACCATATATTTT. This chain uses TRBV6-6 with TRBJ1-3, with D perhaps TRBD1 (5 bases). The ends were cut back, 2 bases at V and 2 bases at J, with 10 bases in the middle. This CDR3 is built from 15 residues. Germline loops: CDR1 MNHNY, CDR2 SVGAGI (reference sequence).

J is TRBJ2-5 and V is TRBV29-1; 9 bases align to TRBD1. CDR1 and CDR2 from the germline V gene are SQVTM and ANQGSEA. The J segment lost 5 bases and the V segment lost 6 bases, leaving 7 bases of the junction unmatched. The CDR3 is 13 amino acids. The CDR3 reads CSVGQGSWETQYF. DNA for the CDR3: TGCAGCGTGGGACAGGGAAGTTGGGAGACCCAGTACTTC.